The sequence of this T cell receptor (beta chain) was determined in a study of blood T cell repertoires in COVID-19. At the level of the study: The cDNA or gDNA used as material had been derived from T cells, B-cell-depleted T cells, or PBMCs.

This CDR3 is 14 amino acids long. With V trimmed by 3 bases and J by 5 bases, 6 bases remained unmatched. CDR1 is MDHEN and CDR2 is SYDVKM in the germline V gene. Authors' processing steps: Quantification of nucleated cells was approximated via reference gene primer amplification. Using immunoSEQ multiplex PCR, the repertoire was profiled, and TCRdb retains in-frame clones only, with some absent. V and J calls and clone size are copied from that table; D and trimming were computed from the DNA. The table has 15,000 to 20,000 clones, about 85% seen once. The chain carries TRBV28 and TRBJ2-7, with 8 nucleotides matching TRBD2. The origin of this receptor is a human donor with active COVID-19. The donor label of this sample is uncertain. Sample: peripheral blood. CDR3 sequence: CASSFHGTSNEQYF. The CDR3 DNA is TGTGCCAGCAGTTTCCACGGGACTAGTAACGAGCAGTACTTC.